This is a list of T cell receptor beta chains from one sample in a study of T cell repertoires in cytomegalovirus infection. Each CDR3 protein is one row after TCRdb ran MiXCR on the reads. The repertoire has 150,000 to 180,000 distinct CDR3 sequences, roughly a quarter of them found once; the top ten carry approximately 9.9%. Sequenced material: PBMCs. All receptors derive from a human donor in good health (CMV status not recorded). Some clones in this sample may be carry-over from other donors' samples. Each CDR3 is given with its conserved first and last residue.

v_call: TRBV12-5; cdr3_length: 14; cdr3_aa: CASGNRDRSYEQYF
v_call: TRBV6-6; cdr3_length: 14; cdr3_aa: CASTALAAAGTQYF
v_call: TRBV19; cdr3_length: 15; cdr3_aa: CASSTRQGSNQPQHF
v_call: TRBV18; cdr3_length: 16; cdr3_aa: CASSPETSGDEETQYF
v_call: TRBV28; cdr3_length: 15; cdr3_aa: CASQEDEDMNTEAFF
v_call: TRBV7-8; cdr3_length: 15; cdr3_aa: CASSGGQGGGEEQYF
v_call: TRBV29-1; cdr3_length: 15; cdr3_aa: CSVVGSGKSTDTQYF
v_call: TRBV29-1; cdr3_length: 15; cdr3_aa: CSVGGSSSSYNEQFF
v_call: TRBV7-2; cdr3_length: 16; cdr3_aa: CASRLRASLNTGELFF
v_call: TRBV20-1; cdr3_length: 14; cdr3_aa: CSANGLWSNQPQHF
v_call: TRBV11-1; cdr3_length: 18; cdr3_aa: CASASPRRGRPTYNEQFF
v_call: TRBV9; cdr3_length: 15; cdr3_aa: CASSVDQGPNEKLFF
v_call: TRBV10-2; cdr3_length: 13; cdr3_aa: CASTGRRQETQYF
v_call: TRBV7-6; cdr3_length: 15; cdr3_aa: CASTTSGRPPKDQYF
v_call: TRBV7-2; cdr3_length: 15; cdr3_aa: CASSLGGSVAGELFF
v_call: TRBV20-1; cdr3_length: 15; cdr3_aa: CSARDGTGGRQPQHF
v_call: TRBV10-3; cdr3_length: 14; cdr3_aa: CAISDEVGHETQYF
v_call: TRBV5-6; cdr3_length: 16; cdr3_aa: CASSLIELSGANVLTF
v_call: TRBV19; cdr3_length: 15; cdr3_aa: CASSMAGTGRDGYTF
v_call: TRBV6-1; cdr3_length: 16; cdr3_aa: CASSEGTARVNTEAFF
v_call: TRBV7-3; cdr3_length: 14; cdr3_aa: CASSFRARDTEAFF
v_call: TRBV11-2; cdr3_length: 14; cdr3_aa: CASSLGGQVVEQFF
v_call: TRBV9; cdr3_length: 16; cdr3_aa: CASSATSGSGQETQYF
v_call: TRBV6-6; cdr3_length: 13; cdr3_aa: CASSYYSTGELFF
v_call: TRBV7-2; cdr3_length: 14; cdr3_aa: CASKKEQGKNIQYF
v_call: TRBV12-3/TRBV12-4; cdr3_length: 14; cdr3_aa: CASSLGRDPGEQYF
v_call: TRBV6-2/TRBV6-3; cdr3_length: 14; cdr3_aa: CASSALSGNQPQHF
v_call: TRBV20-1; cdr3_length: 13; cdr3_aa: CSARDPRDSPLHF
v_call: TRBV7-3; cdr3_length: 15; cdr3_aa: CASSLTPIQTDTQYF
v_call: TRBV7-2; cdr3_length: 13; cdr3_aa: CASSFKNTGELFF
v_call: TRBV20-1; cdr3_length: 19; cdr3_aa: CSASGFETSGRDNTDTQYF
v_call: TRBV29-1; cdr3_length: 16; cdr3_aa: CSVEDGEGAGANVLTF
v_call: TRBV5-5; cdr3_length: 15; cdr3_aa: CASSLASTSGEIQYF
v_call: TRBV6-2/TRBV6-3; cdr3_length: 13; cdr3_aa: CASSWGLANEQFF
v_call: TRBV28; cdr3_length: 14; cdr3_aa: CASSSLVGVSPLHF
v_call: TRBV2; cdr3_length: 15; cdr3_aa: CASRTDRPSGNTIYF
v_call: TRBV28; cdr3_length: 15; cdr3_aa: CASSPSGSGTYGYTF
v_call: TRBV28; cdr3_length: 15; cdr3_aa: CASSLIHVNYQPQHF
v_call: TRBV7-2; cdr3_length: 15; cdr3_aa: CASSLVLAGGGEQYF
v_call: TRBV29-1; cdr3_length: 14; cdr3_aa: CSFRGTGASDEQFF
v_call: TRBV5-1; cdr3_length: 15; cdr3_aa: CASSLRPEATDTQYF
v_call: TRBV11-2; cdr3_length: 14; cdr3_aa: CASSARDRGDEQYF
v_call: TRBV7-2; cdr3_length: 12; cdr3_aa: CSSSLGGNEQFF
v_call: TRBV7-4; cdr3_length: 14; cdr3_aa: CASSLVGLGNEQFF
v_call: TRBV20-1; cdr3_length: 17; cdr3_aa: CSASRPSGRESYNEQFF
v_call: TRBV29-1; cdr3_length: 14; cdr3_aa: CSVAKREVRETQYF
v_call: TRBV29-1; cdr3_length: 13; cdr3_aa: CSGGVGPNTEAFF
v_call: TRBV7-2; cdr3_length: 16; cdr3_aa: CASSLSGLRPQETQYF
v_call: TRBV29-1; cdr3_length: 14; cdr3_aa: CSVDLQGAGTEAFF
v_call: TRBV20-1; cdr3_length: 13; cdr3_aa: CSARPTGPSEAFF
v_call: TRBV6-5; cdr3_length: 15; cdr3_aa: CASSYSAVTNEKLFF
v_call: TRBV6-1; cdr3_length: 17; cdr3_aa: CASRTGQPFRTNEKLFF
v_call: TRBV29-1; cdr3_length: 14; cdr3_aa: CSVPGGEGYYGYTF
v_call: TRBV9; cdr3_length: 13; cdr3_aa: CASSVGGDTEAFF
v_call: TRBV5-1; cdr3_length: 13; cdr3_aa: CASSFEGKETQYF